This TCR beta chain was retrieved from a study of vaccination effects on CD4 cells after COVID-19. Overall study findings and caveats: Clones of infection and vaccine origin contracted markedly late after vaccination. Recruitment yielded few convalescent patients, and the study had no early post-infection timepoints. The study found that only 1 of 255 vaccine-induced clones from healthy vaccinees cross-reacted with common cold coronaviruses.

Trimming removed 5 bases at V and 1 base at J, with 12 bases between. CDR3 size: 15 residues. Germline CDR1 and CDR2: SGHDT and YYEEEE. Sequencing in the ViraFEST assay came after antigen-specific CD4+ T cells had been expanded with viral peptide pools, which were used to stimulate PBMC. CD4+ T cells were isolated after around 10 days of culture. Vaccinated participants had no history of SARS-CoV-2 infection and tested negative for nucleocapsid antibodies. Fresh IL-2-containing medium replaced half the medium on days 3 and 7. Repertoires were generated with immunoSEQ multiplex PCR, while TCRdb's copy carries only in-frame clones and drops some. The sample has 35,000 to 40,000 clones, approximately 68% seen once. On this clone: No antigen is known for it.

This receptor was obtained from a human donor who received a COVID-19 vaccine. Sequenced here: CD4+ T cells from PBMCs cultured with HCoV-OC43 spike peptides, sampled before COVID-19 vaccination. Subset indicated: HCoV-OC43 spike overlapping peptide pool stimulation. This chain links TRBV5-6 with TRBJ2-2, with D maybe TRBD2 (6 bases). For the CDR3, the DNA is TGTGCCAGCAGTCCGGGGGTACTGAACACCGGGGAGCTGTTTTTT. It translates to CASSPGVLNTGELFF. Using reference TRBV5-6 and TRBJ2-2 for the parts outside the CDR3, the full variable domain is DAGVTQSPTHLIKTRGQQVTLRCSPKSGHDTVSWYQQALGQGPQFIFQYYEEEERQRGNFPDRFSGHQFPNYSSELNVNALLLGDSALYLCASSPGVLNTGELFFGEGSRLTVL.